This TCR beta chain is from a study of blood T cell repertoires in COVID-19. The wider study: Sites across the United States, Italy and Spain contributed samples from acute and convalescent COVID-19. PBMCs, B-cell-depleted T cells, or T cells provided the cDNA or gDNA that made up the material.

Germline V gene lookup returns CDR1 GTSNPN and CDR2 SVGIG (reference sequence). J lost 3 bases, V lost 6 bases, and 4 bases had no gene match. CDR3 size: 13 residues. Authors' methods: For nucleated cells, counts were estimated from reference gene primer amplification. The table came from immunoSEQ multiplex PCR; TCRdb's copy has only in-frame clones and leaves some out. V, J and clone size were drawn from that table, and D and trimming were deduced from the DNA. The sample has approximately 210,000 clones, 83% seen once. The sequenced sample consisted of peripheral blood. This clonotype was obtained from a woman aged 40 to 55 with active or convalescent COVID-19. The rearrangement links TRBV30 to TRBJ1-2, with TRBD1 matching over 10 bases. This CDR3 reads CACLTGGDYGYTF. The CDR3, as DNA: TGTGCCTGCTTGACAGGGGGCGACTATGGCTACACCTTC. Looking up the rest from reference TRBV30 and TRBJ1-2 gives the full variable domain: SQTIHQWPATLVQPVGSPLSLECTVEGTSNPNLYWYRQAAGRGLQLLFYSVGIGQISSEVPQNLSASRPQDRQFILSSKKLLLSDSGFYLCACLTGGDYGYTFGSGTRLTVV.